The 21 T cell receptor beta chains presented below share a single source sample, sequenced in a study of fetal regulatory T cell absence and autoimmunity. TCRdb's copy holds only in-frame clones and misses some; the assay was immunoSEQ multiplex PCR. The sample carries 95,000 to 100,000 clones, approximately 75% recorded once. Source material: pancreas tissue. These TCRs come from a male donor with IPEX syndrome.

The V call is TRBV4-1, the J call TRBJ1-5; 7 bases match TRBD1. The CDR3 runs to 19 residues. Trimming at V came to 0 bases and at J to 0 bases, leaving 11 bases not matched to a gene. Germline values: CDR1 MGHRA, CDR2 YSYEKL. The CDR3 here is CASSQDVRDSLNSNQPQHF. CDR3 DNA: TGCGCCAGCAGCCAAGATGTAAGGGACAGTCTTAATAGCAATCAGCCCCAGCATTTT.

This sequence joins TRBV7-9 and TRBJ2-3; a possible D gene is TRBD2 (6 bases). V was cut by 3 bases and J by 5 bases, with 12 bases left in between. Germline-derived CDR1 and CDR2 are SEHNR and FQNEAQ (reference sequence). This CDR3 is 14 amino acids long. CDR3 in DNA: TGTGCCAGCAGCTTCGGGAGACTAGGAGATACGCAGTATTTT. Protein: CASSFGRLGDTQYF.

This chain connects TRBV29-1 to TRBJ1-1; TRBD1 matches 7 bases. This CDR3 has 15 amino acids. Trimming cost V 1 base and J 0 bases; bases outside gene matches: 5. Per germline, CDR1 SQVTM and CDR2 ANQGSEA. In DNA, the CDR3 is TGCAGCGTTGAAGTAACAGGGGACTTGAACACTGAAGCTTTCTTT. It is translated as CSVEVTGDLNTEAFF.

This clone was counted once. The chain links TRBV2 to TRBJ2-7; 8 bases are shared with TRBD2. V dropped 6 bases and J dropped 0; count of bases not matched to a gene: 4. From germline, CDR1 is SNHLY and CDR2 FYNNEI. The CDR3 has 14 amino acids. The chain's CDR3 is CASSSGTSSYEQYF. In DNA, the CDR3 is TGTGCCAGCAGCTCCGGGACTAGCTCCTACGAGCAGTACTTC. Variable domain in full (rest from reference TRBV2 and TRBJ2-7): EPEVTQTPSHQVTQMGQEVILRCVPISNHLYFYWYRQILGQKVEFLVSFYNNEISEKSEIFDDQFSVERPDGSNFTLKIRSTKLEDSAMYFCASSSGTSSYEQYFGPGTRLTVT.

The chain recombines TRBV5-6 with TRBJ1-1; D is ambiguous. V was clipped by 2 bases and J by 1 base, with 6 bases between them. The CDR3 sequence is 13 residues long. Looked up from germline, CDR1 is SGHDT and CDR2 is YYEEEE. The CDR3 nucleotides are TGTGCCAGCAGCTTTACGGGGAACACTGAAGCTTTCTTT. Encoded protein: CASSFTGNTEAFF.

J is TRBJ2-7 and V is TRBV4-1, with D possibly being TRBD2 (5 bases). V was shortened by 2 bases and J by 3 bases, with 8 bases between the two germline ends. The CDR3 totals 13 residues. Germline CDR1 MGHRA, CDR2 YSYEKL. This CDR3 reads CASSQYTSYEQYF. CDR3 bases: TGCGCCAGCAGCCAATACACTAGCTACGAGCAGTACTTC.

For the CDR3, the DNA is TGTGCCAGCAGTTTCCGAGAGACCCAGTACTTC. As protein: CASSFRETQYF. The J gene is TRBJ2-5, the V gene TRBV7-9; D is uncertain. The V end lost 6 bases, the J end lost 4 bases, and 6 bases lay between the germline ends. The germline CDR1 and CDR2 sequences are SEHNR and FQNEAQ (reference sequence). The CDR3 has 11 residues.

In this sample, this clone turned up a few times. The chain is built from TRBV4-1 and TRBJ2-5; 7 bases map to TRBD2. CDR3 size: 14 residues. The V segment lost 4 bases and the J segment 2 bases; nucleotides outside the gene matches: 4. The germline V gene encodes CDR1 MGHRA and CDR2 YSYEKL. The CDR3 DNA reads TGCGCCAGCAGCCTTCGGGAGGCTCAAGAGACCCAGTACTTC. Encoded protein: CASSLREAQETQYF.

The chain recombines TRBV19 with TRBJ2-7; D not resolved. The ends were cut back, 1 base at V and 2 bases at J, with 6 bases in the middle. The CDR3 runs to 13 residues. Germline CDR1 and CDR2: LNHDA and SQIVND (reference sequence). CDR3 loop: CASSIGPPYEQYF. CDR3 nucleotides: TGTGCCAGTAGTATAGGACCGCCCTACGAGCAGTACTTC.

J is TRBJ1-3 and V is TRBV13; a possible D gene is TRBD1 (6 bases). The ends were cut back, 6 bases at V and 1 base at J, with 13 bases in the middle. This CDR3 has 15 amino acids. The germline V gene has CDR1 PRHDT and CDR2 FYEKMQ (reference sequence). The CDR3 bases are TGTGCCAGCAGTTGTACAGGGCGATCTGGAAACACCATATATTTT. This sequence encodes CASSCTGRSGNTIYF.

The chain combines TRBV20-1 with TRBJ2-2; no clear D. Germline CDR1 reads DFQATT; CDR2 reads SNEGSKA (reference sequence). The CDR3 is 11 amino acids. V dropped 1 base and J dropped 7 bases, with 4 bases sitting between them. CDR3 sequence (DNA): TGCAGTGCTAGAGTAGACGGGGAGCTGTTTTTT. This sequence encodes CSARVDGELFF.

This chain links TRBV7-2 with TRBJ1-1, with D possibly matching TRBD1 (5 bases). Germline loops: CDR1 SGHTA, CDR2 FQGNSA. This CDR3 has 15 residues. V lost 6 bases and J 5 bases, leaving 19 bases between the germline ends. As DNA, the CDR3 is TGTGCCAGCAGTTGGGGTTGGGGCGCGAGAACTGAAGCTTTCTTT. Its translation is CASSWGWGARTEAFF.

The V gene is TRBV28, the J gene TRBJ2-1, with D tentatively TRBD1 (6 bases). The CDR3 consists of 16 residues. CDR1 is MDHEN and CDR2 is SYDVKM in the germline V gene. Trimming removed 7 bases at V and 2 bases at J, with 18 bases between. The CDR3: CASTALTGTPYNEQFF. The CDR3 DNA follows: TGTGCCAGCACCGCTCTCACAGGGACCCCCTACAATGAGCAGTTCTTC.

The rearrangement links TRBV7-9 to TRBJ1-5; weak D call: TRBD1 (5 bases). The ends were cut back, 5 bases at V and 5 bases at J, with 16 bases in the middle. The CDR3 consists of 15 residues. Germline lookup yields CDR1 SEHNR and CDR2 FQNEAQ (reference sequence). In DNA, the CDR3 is TGTGCCAGCAGCCCCGGGGCTACACGGGATCAGCCCCAGCATTTT. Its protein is CASSPGATRDQPQHF.

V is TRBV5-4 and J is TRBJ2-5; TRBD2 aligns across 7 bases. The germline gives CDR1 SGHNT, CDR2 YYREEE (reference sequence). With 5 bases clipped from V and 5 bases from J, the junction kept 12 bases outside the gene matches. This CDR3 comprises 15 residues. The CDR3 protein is CASSPSGGASETQYF. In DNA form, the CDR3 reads TGTGCCAGCAGTCCTAGCGGAGGGGCCTCTGAGACCCAGTACTTC.

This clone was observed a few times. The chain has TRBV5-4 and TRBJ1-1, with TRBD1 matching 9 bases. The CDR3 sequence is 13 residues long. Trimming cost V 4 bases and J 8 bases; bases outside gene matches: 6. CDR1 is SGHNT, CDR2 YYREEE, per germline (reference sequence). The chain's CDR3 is CASSGGQGEEAFF. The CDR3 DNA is TGTGCCAGCAGCGGGGGACAGGGTGAGGAAGCTTTCTTT.

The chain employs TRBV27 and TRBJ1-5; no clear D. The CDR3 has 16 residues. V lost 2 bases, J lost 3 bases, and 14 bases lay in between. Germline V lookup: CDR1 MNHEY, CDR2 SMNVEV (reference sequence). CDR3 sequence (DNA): TGTGCCAGCAGTTTAGAGGGCCCCTTCTCCAATCAGCCCCAGCATTTT. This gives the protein CASSLEGPFSNQPQHF.

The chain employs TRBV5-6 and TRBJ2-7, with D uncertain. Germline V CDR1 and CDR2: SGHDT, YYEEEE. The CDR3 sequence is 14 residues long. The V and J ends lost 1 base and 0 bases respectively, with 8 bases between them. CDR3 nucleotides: TGTGCCAGCAGCTTGCAGGCTAACTCCTACGAGCAGTACTTC. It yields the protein CASSLQANSYEQYF.

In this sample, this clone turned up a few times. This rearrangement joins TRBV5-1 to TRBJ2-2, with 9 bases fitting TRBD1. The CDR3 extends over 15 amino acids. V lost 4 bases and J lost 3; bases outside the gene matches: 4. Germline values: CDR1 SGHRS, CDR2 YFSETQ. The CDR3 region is CASSPQGADTGELFF. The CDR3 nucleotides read TGCGCCAGCAGCCCACAGGGGGCTGACACCGGGGAGCTGTTTTTT.

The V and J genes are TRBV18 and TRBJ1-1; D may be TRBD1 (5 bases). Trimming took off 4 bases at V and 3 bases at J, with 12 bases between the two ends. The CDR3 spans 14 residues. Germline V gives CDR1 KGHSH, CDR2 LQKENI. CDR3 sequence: CASSRRRGDTEAFF. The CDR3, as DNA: TGTGCCAGCTCACGAAGGAGAGGGGACACTGAAGCTTTCTTT.

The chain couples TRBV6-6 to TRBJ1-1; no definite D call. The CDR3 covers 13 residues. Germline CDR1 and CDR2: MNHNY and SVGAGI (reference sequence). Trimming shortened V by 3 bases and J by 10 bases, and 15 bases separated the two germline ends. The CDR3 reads CASSYRAKGRAFF. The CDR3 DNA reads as TGTGCCAGCAGTTATCGAGCCAAGGGCAGAGCTTTCTTT.